This TCR beta chain emerged from a study of T cells in Graves' hyperthyroidism and ophthalmopathy. Trimming cost V 4 bases and J 2 bases, with 9 bases left between them. This CDR3 is built from 14 residues. Germline loops: CDR1 SGHTA, CDR2 FQGTGA. Researchers took RNA transcripts and amplified the TCR beta CDR3 regions from them. During a first-round RT-PCR of the TCR CDR3, the HTBI primer set was used. Via MiXCR, TCRdb re-called the multiplex PCR reads, giving one row per CDR3 protein. The table lists 410,000 or so distinct CDR3 sequences, about 14% of them singletons. This chain joins TRBV7-3 and TRBJ2-1; D possibly matches TRBD1 or TRBD2 (5 bases each). Sequenced input: blood. This TCR was recovered from a young man with Graves' ophthalmopathy. The CDR3 here is CASSSPGPYNEQFF. In nucleotides, the CDR3 is TGTGCCAGCAGCTCTCCGGGACCCTACAATGAGCAGTTCTTC.